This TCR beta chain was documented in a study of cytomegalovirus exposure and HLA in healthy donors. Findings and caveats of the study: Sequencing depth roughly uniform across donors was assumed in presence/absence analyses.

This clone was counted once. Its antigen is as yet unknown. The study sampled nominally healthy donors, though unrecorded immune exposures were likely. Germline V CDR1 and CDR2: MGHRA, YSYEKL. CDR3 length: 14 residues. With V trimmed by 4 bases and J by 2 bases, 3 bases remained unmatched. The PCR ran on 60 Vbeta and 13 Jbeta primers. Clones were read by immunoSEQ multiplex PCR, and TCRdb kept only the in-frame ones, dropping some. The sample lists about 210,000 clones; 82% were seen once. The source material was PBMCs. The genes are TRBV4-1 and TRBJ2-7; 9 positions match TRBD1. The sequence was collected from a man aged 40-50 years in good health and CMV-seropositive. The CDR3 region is CASSLRTGAYEQYF. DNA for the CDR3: TGCGCCAGCAGCCTTCGGACAGGGGCCTACGAGCAGTACTTC.